These T cell receptor beta chains were read from a single sample in a study of blood T cell repertoires in COVID-19. Sequenced by immunoSEQ multiplex PCR; TCRdb stores in-frame clones only, minus some. The sample holds 180,000 or so clones, approximately 83% seen once. Sequencing was performed on peripheral blood. The receptors originated from a woman in her 40s with COVID-19, enrolled during active disease. Each CDR3 is given with its conserved first and last residue. D genes are given only for firm matches. Size is stated for part of the rows, as once, few or many counts, or as a class when the clone is expanded.

size: NA
V: TRBV6-6
J: TRBJ1-2
D: TRBD1
DNA: TGTGCCAGCAGTGGGAATCGGGACAGAGGGCCTGGCTACACCTTC
CDR3: CASSGNRDRGPGYTF

size: NA
V: TRBV6-5
J: TRBJ1-1
D: NA
DNA: TGTGCCACTCTAGACAGCTCAAAACGAAACACTGAAGCTTTCTTT
CDR3: CATLDSSKRNTEAFF

size: NA
V: TRBV27
J: TRBJ1-5
D: NA
DNA: TGTGCCAGCAGTCCAATCCCTACCAATCAGCCCCAGCATTTT
CDR3: CASSPIPTNQPQHF

size: once
V: TRBV7-9
J: TRBJ1-1
D: NA
DNA: TGTGCCAGCAGACCCAATAGCGTAGCTGAAGCTTTCTTT
CDR3: CASRPNSVAEAFF

size: NA
V: TRBV7-9
J: TRBJ1-5
D: NA
DNA: TGTGCCAGCAGCGCCAGAAAGGGGCAGCCCCAGCATTTT
CDR3: CASSARKGQPQHF

size: NA
V: TRBV10-1
J: TRBJ2-1
D: NA
DNA: TGCGCCAGCAGGAACAGGGAAGGGGCTGAGCAGTTCTTC
CDR3: CASRNREGAEQFF

size: NA
V: TRBV27
J: TRBJ2-1
D: NA
DNA: TGTGCCAGCAGTTCAACATTGGCTGAGCAGTTCTTC
CDR3: CASSSTLAEQFF

size: NA
V: TRBV5-1
J: TRBJ2-5
D: NA
DNA: TGCGCCAGCAGCTTGGAGGTGACCACAAGAGGGACCCAGTACTTC
CDR3: CASSLEVTTRGTQYF

size: NA
V: TRBV6-4
J: TRBJ2-1
D: TRBD2
DNA: TGTGCCAGCAGTGAACTAGCGGGAGGCCCTTTTGAGCAGTTCTTC
CDR3: CASSELAGGPFEQFF

size: NA
V: TRBV15
J: TRBJ2-2
D: NA
DNA: TGTGCCACCAGCTACAGAGCGAACACCGGGGAGCTGTTTTTT
CDR3: CATSYRANTGELFF

size: NA
V: TRBV10-1
J: TRBJ2-3
D: NA
DNA: TGCGCCAGCAGTGAGTTCGGAGATACGCAGTATTTT
CDR3: CASSEFGDTQYF

size: NA
V: TRBV19
J: TRBJ2-1
D: NA
DNA: TGTGCCAGTAGTATAGGGCAGGGTTATGAGCAGTTCTTC
CDR3: CASSIGQGYEQFF

size: NA
V: TRBV6-5
J: TRBJ2-1
D: TRBD2
DNA: TGTGCCAGCAGTTACGGCGGGGGGGCAGATGAGCAGTTCTTC
CDR3: CASSYGGGADEQFF

size: NA
V: TRBV4-2
J: TRBJ1-1
D: TRBD1
DNA: TGTGCCAGCAGCCACACCGGGACAGGAACCGGTGGGAGCACTGAAGCTTTCTTT
CDR3: CASSHTGTGTGGSTEAFF

size: NA
V: TRBV29-1
J: TRBJ2-5
D: TRBD2
DNA: TGCAGCGTTTCATTGACTAGCGGGGTTGGGGAGACCCAGTACTTC
CDR3: CSVSLTSGVGETQYF

size: NA
V: TRBV6-4
J: TRBJ1-6
D: NA
DNA: TGTGCCAGCCGAGCGAACAGGGATTCACCCCTCCACTTT
CDR3: CASRANRDSPLHF

size: NA
V: TRBV7-2
J: TRBJ2-5
D: NA
DNA: TGTGCCAGCAGCTTAAGTTCAGTGAAGGAGACCCAGTACTTC
CDR3: CASSLSSVKETQYF

size: NA
V: TRBV4-1
J: TRBJ1-2
D: NA
DNA: TGCGCCAGCAGCCAAGACATCGGGAGAGGCTACACCTTC
CDR3: CASSQDIGRGYTF

size: once
V: TRBV2
J: TRBJ1-4
D: NA
DNA: TGTGCCAGCAGGAAGGGGGGGGAAACTAATGAAAAACTGTTTTTT
CDR3: CASRKGGETNEKLFF

size: NA
V: TRBV4-1
J: TRBJ2-5
D: TRBD1
DNA: TGCGCCAGCAGCCAAGATGACAGGGGGTACCAAGAGACCCAGTACTTC
CDR3: CASSQDDRGYQETQYF

size: NA
V: TRBV6-5
J: TRBJ1-1
D: NA
DNA: TGTGCCAGCAGTTTGGGGGGGGCGAAGGCTTTCTTT
CDR3: CASSLGGAKAFF

size: NA
V: TRBV11-2
J: TRBJ2-7
D: TRBD2
DNA: TGTGCCAGCAGCTTAAGAACTAGCGCCTCCTACGAGCAGTACTTC
CDR3: CASSLRTSASYEQYF

size: few
V: TRBV27
J: TRBJ2-3
D: TRBD2
DNA: TGTGCCAGCAGTTACTCCCGGGCGGGGGGGCCGGCAGATACGCAGTATTTT
CDR3: CASSYSRAGGPADTQYF

size: NA
V: TRBV19
J: TRBJ2-4
D: TRBD2
DNA: TGTGCCAGTAGTAGCCGAGCGGGACTCCATGAGGCCAAAAACATTCAGTACTTC
CDR3: CASSSRAGLHEAKNIQYF

size: NA
V: TRBV2
J: TRBJ1-1
D: NA
DNA: TGTGCCAGCACTCAGGGGAACACTGAAGCTTTCTTT
CDR3: CASTQGNTEAFF

size: NA
V: TRBV20-1
J: TRBJ1-1
D: TRBD1
DNA: TGCAGTGCTAGTTACCCGACAGGGGGGACTGAAGCTTTCTTT
CDR3: CSASYPTGGTEAFF

size: NA
V: TRBV4-1
J: TRBJ1-1
D: NA
DNA: TGCGCCAGCAGCCAAGACTCGGGGGGCAACACTGAAGCTTTCTTT
CDR3: CASSQDSGGNTEAFF

size: once
V: TRBV5-1
J: TRBJ1-1
D: TRBD1
DNA: TGCGCCAGCAGCTTGGAGGGGGCGAGCACTGAAGCTTTCTTT
CDR3: CASSLEGASTEAFF

size: NA
V: TRBV5-1
J: TRBJ2-7
D: TRBD1
DNA: TGCGCCAGCAGCTTGACAGGGGCCTACGAGCAGTACTTC
CDR3: CASSLTGAYEQYF

size: NA
V: TRBV9
J: TRBJ2-2
D: NA
DNA: TGTGCCAGCAGCCTCAAAAGTGGGGGCCTGGTCGACACCGGGGAGCTGTTTTTT
CDR3: CASSLKSGGLVDTGELFF

size: NA
V: TRBV19
J: TRBJ2-1
D: TRBD2
DNA: TGTGCCAGTAGTTTACAGCGGGGGGGCCAGGATGAGCAGTTCTTC
CDR3: CASSLQRGGQDEQFF

size: once
V: TRBV27
J: TRBJ1-4
D: TRBD1
DNA: TGTGCCAGCAGGCTGACAGGGGGCGTGCTGTTTTTT
CDR3: CASRLTGGVLFF

size: NA
V: TRBV6-5
J: TRBJ1-2
D: NA
DNA: TGTGCCAGCAGTCGACAGGACACTATGGGTGGCTACACCTTC
CDR3: CASSRQDTMGGYTF

size: many
V: TRBV10-1
J: TRBJ2-1
D: TRBD1
DNA: TGCGCCAGCAGCCCGACAGGGATGAATGAGCAGTTCTTC
CDR3: CASSPTGMNEQFF

size: NA
V: TRBV6-5
J: TRBJ1-1
D: NA
DNA: TGTGCCAGCAACCCGTTGAGGGGGTCGCTGGGTGAAGCTTTCTTT
CDR3: CASNPLRGSLGEAFF

size: NA
V: TRBV7-9
J: TRBJ2-7
D: TRBD1
DNA: TGTGCCAGCAGCTCTCGACAGGGGTCCTACGAGCAGTACTTC
CDR3: CASSSRQGSYEQYF

size: NA
V: TRBV6-6
J: TRBJ2-2
D: NA
DNA: TGTGCCAGCAGTTACTCGAGAGTTCCCGGGGAGTTGTTTTTT
CDR3: CASSYSRVPGELFF

size: NA
V: TRBV24-1
J: TRBJ2-7
D: TRBD1
DNA: TGTGCCACCAGGGGGACAGTTGGCTCTTACGAGCAGTACTTC
CDR3: CATRGTVGSYEQYF

size: NA
V: TRBV5-6
J: TRBJ1-2
D: TRBD1
DNA: TGTGCCAGCAGCCGGGACAGTCGGGAGGGCTACACCTTC
CDR3: CASSRDSREGYTF

size: NA
V: TRBV5-6
J: TRBJ1-3
D: NA
DNA: TGTGCCAGCAGCTTCCCAGGGGCGGGAAACACCATATATTTT
CDR3: CASSFPGAGNTIYF

size: few
V: TRBV7-8
J: TRBJ2-7
D: TRBD2
DNA: TGTGCCAGCAGCCCAATGACAGCGGGGGACGAGCAGTACTTC
CDR3: CASSPMTAGDEQYF

size: once
V: TRBV5-4
J: TRBJ1-2
D: TRBD1
DNA: TGTGCCAGCAGCTTGGTACTTGGGGACAGCGGTGGCTACACCTTC
CDR3: CASSLVLGDSGGYTF

size: once
V: TRBV19
J: TRBJ1-2
D: TRBD1
DNA: TGTGCCAGTAGTGTCGGGACAGTAAACTATGGCTACACCTTC
CDR3: CASSVGTVNYGYTF

size: once
V: TRBV5-4
J: TRBJ2-5
D: NA
DNA: TGTGCCAGCAGCCGGGAGAGGGGCGGGGAGACCCAGTACTTC
CDR3: CASSRERGGETQYF

size: NA
V: TRBV5-1
J: TRBJ1-4
D: TRBD1
DNA: TGCGCCAGCAGCTTGGGGACAGGCAGCCGGGAAGAAAAACTGTTTTTT
CDR3: CASSLGTGSREEKLFF

size: NA
V: TRBV29-1
J: TRBJ2-2
D: TRBD1
DNA: TGCAGCGTACCCCCAGGGGGGGGACAGGGGATCGCCGGGGAGCTGTTTTTT
CDR3: CSVPPGGGQGIAGELFF

size: NA
V: TRBV5-1
J: TRBJ2-3
D: TRBD1
DNA: TGCGCCAGCACGAACAGGGGCAGCACAGATACGCAGTATTTT
CDR3: CASTNRGSTDTQYF

size: NA
V: TRBV6-4
J: TRBJ1-4
D: NA
DNA: TGTGCCAGCAGTGCAGGGGCGAATGAAAAACTGTTTTTT
CDR3: CASSAGANEKLFF

size: NA
V: TRBV19
J: TRBJ1-6
D: TRBD1
DNA: TGTGCCAGTACTACAGGGGGATCACCCCTCCACTTT
CDR3: CASTTGGSPLHF

size: NA
V: TRBV19
J: TRBJ1-5
D: NA
DNA: TGTGCCAGTAGTTCGGGGGGGGGTTGGTATCAGCCCCAGCATTTT
CDR3: CASSSGGGWYQPQHF

size: NA
V: TRBV5-5
J: TRBJ1-5
D: TRBD1
DNA: TGTGCCAGCAGCCGGGACAGGGGGGCAGTTCAGCCCCAGCATTTT
CDR3: CASSRDRGAVQPQHF

size: NA
V: TRBV2
J: TRBJ1-6
D: TRBD1
DNA: TGTGCCAGCAGTGGACCCGTCTGGGACAGGCATAATTCACCCCTCCACTTT
CDR3: CASSGPVWDRHNSPLHF

size: NA
V: TRBV28
J: TRBJ1-1
D: NA
DNA: TGTGCTGTTTTCCGGGTGCAGATGAACACTGAAGCTTTCTTT
CDR3: CAVFRVQMNTEAFF

size: NA
V: TRBV6-5
J: TRBJ2-1
D: NA
DNA: TGTGCCAGCACTAACAGGGTTTTCGGCAATGAGCAGTTCTTC
CDR3: CASTNRVFGNEQFF

size: NA
V: TRBV25-1
J: TRBJ1-2
D: TRBD1
DNA: TGTGCCAGCAGTGCCGGGACAGGGGTTACCAACTATGGCTACACCTTC
CDR3: CASSAGTGVTNYGYTF

size: NA
V: TRBV7-6
J: TRBJ1-1
D: NA
DNA: TGTGCCAGCAGCTTAGTTCCCCCGGAGGAGGCCACTGAAGCTTTCTTT
CDR3: CASSLVPPEEATEAFF

size: NA
V: TRBV19
J: TRBJ2-3
D: NA
DNA: TGTGCCAGTAGTATGTTGGGGGCCACTACAGATACGCAGTATTTT
CDR3: CASSMLGATTDTQYF

size: few
V: TRBV27
J: TRBJ1-2
D: TRBD1
DNA: TGTGCCAGCACGTACGGGGACAGGGCTAACTATGGCTACACCTTC
CDR3: CASTYGDRANYGYTF

size: NA
V: TRBV20-1
J: TRBJ1-3
D: NA
DNA: TGCAGTGCTAGTCCACAACTAGCGGGAAACACCATATATTTT
CDR3: CSASPQLAGNTIYF